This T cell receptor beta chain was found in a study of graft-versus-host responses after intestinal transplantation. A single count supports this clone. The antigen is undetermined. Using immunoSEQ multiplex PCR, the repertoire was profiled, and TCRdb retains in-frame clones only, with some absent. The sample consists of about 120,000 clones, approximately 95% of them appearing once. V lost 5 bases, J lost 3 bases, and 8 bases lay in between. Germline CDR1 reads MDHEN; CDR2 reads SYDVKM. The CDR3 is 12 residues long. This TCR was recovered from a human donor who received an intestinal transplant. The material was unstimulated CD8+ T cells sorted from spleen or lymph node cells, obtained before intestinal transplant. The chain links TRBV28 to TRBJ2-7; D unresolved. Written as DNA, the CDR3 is TGTGCCAGCAGTCCCATGTACTACGAGCAGTACTTC. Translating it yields CASSPMYYEQYF.